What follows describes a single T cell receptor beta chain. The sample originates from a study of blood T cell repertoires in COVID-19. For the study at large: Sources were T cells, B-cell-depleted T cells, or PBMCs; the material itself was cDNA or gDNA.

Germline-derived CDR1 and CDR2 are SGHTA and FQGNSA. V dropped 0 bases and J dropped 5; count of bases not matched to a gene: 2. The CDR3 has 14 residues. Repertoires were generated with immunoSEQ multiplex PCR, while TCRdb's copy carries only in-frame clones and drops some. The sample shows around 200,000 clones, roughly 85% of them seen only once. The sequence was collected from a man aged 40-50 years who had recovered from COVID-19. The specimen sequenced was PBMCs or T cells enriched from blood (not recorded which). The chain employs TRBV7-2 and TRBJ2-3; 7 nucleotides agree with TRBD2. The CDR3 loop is CASSLARELDTQYF. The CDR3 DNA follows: TGTGCCAGCAGCTTAGCGCGGGAGTTAGATACGCAGTATTTT.